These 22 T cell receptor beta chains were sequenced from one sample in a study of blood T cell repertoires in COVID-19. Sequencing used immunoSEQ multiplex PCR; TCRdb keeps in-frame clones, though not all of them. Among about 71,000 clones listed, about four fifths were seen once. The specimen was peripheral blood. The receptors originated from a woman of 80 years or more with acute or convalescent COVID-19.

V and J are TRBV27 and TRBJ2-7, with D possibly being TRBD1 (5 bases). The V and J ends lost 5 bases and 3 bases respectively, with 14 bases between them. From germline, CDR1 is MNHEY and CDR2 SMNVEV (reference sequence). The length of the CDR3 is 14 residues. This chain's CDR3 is CASSPWGDLYEQYF. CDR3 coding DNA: TGTGCCAGCAGTCCGTGGGGCGACCTCTACGAGCAGTACTTC.

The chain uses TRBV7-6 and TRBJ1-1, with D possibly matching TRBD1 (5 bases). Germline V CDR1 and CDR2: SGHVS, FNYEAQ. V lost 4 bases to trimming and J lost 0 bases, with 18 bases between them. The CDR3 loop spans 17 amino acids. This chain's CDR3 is CASSWGSLSFMNTEAFF. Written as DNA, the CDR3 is TGTGCCAGCAGCTGGGGCTCTTTAAGCTTCATGAACACTGAAGCTTTCTTT.

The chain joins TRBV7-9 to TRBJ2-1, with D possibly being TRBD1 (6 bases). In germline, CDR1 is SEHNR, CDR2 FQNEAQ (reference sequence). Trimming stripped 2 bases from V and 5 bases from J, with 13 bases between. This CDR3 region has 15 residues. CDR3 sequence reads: CASSLTGKGHNEQFF. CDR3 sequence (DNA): TGTGCCAGCAGCTTAACAGGGAAAGGGCACAATGAGCAGTTCTTC.

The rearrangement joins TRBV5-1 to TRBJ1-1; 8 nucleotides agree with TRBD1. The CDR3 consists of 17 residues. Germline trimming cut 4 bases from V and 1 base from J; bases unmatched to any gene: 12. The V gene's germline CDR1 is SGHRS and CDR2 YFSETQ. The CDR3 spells CASSPLTQGARNTEAFF. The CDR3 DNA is TGCGCCAGCAGCCCTTTGACCCAGGGGGCGCGGAACACTGAAGCTTTCTTT.

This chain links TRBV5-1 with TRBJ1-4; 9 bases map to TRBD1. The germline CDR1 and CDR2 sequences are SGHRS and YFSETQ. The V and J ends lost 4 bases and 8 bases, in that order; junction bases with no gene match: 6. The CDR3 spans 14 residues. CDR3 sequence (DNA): TGCGCCAGCAGCCCAGGACAGGGGAGGGAAAAACTGTTTTTT. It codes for CASSPGQGREKLFF.

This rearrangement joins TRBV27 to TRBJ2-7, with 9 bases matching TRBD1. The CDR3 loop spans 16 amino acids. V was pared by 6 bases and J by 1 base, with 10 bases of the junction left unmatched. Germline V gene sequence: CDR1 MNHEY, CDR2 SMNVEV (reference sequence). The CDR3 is CASSPNPGQGSYEQYF. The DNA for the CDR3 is TGTGCCAGCAGCCCCAATCCGGGACAGGGATCCTACGAGCAGTACTTC.

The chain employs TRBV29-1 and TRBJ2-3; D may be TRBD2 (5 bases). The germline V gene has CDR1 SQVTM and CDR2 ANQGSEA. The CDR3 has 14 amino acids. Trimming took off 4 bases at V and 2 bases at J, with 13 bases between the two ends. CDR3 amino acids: CSVGTHRSTDTQYF. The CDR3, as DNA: TGCAGCGTTGGGACTCACCGCTCCACAGATACGCAGTATTTT.

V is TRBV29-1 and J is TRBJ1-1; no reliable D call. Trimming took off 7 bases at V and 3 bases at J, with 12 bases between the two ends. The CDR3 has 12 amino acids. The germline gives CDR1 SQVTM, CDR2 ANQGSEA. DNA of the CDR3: TGCAGCGCCCAGGTGGGTGACACTGAAGCTTTCTTT. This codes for CSAQVGDTEAFF.

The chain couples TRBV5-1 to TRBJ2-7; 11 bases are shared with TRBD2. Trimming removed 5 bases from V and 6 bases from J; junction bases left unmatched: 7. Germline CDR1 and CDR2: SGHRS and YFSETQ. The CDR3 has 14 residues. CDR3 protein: CASRRPGTSGEQYF. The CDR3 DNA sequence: TGCGCCAGCAGACGACCCGGGACTAGCGGCGAGCAGTACTTC.

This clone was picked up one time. The CDR3 sequence is CASSFGQSESTDTQYF. CDR3 in DNA: TGTGCCAGCAGTTTCGGACAGTCTGAAAGCACAGATACGCAGTATTTT. The chain has TRBV6-2 or TRBV6-3 and TRBJ2-3, with a tentative D call TRBD1 (6 bases). The length of the CDR3 is 16 residues. The V end was cut by 4 bases, the J end by 0 bases, with 14 bases between. The V gene's germline CDR1 is MNHEY and CDR2 SVGEGT.

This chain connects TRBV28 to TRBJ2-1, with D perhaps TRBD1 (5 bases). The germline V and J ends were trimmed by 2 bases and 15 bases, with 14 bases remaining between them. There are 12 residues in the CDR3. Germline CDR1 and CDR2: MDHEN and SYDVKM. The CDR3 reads CASSLKGLPWFF. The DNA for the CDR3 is TGTGCCAGCAGTTTAAAGGGGCTGCCTTGGTTCTTC.

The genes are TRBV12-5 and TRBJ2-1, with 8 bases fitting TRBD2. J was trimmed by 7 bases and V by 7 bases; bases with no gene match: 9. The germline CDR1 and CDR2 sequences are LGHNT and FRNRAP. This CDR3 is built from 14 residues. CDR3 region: CASAPGGVMNEQFF. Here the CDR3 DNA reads TGTGCTAGTGCCCCGGGGGGGGTTATGAATGAGCAGTTCTTC.

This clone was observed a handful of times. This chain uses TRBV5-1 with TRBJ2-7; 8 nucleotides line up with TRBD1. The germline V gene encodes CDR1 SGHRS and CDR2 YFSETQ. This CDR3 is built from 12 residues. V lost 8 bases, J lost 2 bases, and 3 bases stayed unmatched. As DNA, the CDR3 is TGCGCCAGTGGACAGGGCGCCTACGAGCAGTACTTC. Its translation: CASGQGAYEQYF.

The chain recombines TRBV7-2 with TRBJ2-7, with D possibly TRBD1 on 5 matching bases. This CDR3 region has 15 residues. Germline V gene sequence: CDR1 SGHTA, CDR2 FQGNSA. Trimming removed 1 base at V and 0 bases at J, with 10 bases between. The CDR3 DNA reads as TGTGCCAGCAGCTTAGTGGGGCCCCTCTCCTACGAGCAGTACTTC. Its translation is CASSLVGPLSYEQYF.

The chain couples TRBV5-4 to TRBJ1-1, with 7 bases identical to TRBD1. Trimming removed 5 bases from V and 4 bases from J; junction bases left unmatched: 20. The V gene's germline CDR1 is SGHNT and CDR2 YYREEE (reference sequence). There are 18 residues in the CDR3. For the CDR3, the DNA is TGTGCCAGCAGTCTCTTAAGGGGGCCGGCAACGGGGAGCACTGAAGCTTTCTTT. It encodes CASSLLRGPATGSTEAFF.

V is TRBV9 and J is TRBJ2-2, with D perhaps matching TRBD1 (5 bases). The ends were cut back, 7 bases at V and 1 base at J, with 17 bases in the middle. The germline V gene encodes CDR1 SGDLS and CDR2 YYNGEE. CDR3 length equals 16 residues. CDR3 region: CASDRGWGGNTGELFF. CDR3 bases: TGTGCCAGCGATAGGGGATGGGGCGGGAACACCGGGGAGCTGTTTTTT.

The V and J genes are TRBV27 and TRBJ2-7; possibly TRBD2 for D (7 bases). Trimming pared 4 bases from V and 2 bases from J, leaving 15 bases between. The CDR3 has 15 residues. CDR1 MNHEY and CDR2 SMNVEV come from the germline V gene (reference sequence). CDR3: CASSWEGHGAYEQYF. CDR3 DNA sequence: TGTGCCAGCAGTTGGGAGGGACACGGAGCCTACGAGCAGTACTTC.

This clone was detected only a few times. CDR3 DNA: TGTGCCAGCAGTTTACCGGGGACAGGGGCTTCCAGGCCCCAGCATTTT. Translated, it gives CASSLPGTGASRPQHF. The rearrangement joins TRBV28 to TRBJ1-5, with 10 bases aligning to TRBD1. This CDR3 is 16 amino acids long. In germline, CDR1 is MDHEN, CDR2 SYDVKM. The V and J ends lost 2 bases and 9 bases, in that order; junction bases with no gene match: 10.

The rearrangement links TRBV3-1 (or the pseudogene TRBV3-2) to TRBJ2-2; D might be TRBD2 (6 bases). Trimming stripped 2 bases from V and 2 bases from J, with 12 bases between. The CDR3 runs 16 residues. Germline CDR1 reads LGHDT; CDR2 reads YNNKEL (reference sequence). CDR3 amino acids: CASSQSLAPNTGELFF. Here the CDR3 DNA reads TGTGCCAGCAGCCAATCACTAGCCCCAAACACCGGGGAGCTGTTTTTT.

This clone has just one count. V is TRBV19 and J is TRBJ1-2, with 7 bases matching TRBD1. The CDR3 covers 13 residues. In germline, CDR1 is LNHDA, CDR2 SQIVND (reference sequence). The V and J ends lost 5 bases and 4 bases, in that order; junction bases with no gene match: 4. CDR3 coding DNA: TGTGCCAGTAGTCTACAGGGGTTCTATGGCTACACCTTC. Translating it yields CASSLQGFYGYTF.

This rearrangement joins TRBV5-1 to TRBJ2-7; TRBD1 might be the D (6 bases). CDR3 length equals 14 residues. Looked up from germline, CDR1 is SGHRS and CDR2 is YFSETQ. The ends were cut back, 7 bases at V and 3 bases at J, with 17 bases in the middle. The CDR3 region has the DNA TGCGCCAGCCAAAAGGACAGCGCTCTCTACGAGCAGTACTTC. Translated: CASQKDSALYEQYF.

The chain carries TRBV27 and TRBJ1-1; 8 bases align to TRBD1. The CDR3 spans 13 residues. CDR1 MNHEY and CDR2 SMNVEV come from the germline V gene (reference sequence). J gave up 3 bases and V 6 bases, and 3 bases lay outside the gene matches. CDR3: CASRTGVDTEAFF. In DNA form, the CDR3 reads TGTGCCAGCAGGACAGGGGTGGACACTGAAGCTTTCTTT.